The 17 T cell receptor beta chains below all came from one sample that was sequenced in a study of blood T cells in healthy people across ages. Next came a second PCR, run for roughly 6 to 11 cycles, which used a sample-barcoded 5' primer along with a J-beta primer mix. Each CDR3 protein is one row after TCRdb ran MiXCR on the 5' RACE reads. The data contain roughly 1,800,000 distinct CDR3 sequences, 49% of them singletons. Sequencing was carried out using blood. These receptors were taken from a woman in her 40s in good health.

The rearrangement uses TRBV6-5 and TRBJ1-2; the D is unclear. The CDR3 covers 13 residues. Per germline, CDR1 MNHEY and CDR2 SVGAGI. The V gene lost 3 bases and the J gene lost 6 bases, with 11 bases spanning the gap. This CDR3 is CASSYRRTDGYTF. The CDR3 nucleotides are TGTGCCAGCAGTTATCGAAGGACGGATGGCTACACCTTC.

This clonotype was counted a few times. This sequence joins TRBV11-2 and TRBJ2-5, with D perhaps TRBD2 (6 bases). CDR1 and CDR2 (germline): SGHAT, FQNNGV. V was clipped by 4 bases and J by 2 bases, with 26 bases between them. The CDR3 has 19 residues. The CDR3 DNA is TGTGCCAGCAGCTCAGGCGGCGGGGCAGGCCACCGCATACAAGAGACCCAGTACTTC. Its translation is CASSSGGGAGHRIQETQYF.

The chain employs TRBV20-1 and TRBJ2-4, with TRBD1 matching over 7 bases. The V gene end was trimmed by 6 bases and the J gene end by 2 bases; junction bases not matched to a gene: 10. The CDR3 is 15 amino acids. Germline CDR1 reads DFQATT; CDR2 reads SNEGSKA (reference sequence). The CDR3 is CSAQRQGRTKNIQYF. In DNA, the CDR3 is TGCAGTGCCCAAAGACAGGGAAGGACCAAAAACATTCAGTACTTC.

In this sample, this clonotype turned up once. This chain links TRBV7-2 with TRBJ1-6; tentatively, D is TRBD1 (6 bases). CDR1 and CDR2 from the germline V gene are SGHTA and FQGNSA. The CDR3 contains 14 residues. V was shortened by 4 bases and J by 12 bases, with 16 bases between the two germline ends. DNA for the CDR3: TGTGCCAGCAGCTCGACAGGTCCTTTACTACCCCTCCACTTT. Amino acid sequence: CASSSTGPLLPLHF.

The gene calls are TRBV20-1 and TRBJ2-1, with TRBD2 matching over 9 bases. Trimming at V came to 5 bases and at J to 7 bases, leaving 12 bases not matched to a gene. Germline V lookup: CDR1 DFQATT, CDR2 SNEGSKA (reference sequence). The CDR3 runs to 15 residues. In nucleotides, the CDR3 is TGCAGTGCTCACATAGCGGGGGAGCGCGGGAATGAGCAGTTCTTC. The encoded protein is CSAHIAGERGNEQFF.

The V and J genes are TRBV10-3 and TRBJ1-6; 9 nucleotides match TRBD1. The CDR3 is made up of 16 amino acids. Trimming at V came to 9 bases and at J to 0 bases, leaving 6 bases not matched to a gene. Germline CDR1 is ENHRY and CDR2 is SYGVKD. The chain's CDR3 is CAISETGGSYNSPLHF. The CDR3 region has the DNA TGTGCCATTTCCGAGACAGGGGGCTCCTATAATTCACCCCTCCACTTT.

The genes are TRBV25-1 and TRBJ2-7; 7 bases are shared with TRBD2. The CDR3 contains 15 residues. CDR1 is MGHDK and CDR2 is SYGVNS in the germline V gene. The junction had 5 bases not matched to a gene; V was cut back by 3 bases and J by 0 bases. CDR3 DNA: TGTGCCAGCAGTGACATTAGCGGGTTCTCCTACGAGCAGTACTTC. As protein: CASSDISGFSYEQYF.

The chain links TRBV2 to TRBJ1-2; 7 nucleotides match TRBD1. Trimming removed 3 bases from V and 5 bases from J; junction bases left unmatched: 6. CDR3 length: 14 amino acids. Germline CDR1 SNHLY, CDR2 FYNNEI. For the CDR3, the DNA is TGTGCCAGCAGTGATGACAGGGCTCCGTATGGCTACACCTTC. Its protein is CASSDDRAPYGYTF.

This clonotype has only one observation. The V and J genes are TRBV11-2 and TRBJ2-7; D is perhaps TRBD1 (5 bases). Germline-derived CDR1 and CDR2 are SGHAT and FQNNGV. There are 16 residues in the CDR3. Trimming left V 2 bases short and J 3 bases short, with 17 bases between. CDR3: CASSLLFAGSYYEQYF. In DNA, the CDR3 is TGTGCCAGCAGCTTATTATTCGCAGGGTCCTACTACGAGCAGTACTTC.

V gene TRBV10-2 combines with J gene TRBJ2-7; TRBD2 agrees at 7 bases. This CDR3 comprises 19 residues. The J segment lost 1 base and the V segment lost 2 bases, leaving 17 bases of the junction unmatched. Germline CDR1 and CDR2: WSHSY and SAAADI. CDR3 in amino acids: CASSETFGLAGERSYEQYF. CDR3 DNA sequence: TGCGCCAGCAGTGAGACCTTTGGACTCGCGGGGGAGAGGTCCTACGAGCAGTACTTC.

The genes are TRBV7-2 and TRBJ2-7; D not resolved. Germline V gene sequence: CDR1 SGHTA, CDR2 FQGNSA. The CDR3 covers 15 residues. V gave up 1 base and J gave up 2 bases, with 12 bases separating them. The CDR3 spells CASSLGSGSPYEQYF. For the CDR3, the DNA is TGTGCCAGCAGCTTAGGTTCCGGGTCCCCCTACGAGCAGTACTTC.

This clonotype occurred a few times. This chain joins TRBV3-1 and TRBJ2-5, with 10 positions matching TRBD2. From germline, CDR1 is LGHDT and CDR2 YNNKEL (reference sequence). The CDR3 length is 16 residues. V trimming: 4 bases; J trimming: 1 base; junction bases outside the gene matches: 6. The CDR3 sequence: CASSRVLAGSQETQYF. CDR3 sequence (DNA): TGTGCCAGCAGCCGGGTACTAGCGGGGAGCCAAGAGACCCAGTACTTC.

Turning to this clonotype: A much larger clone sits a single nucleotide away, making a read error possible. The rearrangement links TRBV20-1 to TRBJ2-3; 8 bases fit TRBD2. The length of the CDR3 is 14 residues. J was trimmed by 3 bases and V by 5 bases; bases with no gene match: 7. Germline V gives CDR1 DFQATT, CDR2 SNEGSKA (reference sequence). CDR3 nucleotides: TGCAGTGCTGGAGGGGCGGGGGGTACAGATACGCAGTATTTT. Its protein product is CSAGGAGGTDTQYF.

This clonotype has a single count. The CDR3 is CASSYSWTSGGSETQYF. In DNA form, the CDR3 reads TGTGCCAGCAGTTACTCGTGGACTAGCGGGGGCAGTGAGACCCAGTACTTC. The rearrangement joins TRBV6-2 or TRBV6-3 to TRBJ2-7, with TRBD2 identical over 13 bases. The DNA end lines up better with TRBJ2-5; the J call may be wrong. The CDR3 extends over 17 amino acids. CDR1 and CDR2 (germline): MNHEY, SVGEGT.

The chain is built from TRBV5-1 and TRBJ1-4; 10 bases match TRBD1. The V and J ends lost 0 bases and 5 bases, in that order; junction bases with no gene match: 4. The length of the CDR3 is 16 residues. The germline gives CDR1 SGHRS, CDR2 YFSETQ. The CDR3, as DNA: TGCGCCAGCAGCTTGGATGGGACAGGGGTAAATGAAAAACTGTTTTTT. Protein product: CASSLDGTGVNEKLFF.

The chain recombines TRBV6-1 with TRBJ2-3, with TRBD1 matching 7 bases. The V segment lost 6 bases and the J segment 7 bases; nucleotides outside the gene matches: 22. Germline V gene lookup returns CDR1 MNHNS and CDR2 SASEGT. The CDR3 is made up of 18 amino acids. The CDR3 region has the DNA TGTGCCAGCAGCCGGACTCTTATACAGGGGCCGTCCCCGAATACGCAGTATTTT. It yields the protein CASSRTLIQGPSPNTQYF.

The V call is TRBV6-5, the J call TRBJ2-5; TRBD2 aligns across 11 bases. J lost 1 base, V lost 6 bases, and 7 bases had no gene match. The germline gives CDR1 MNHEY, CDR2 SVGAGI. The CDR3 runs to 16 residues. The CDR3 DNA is TGTGCCAGCAGGGTTACTAGCGGGGGTTTCCAAGAGACCCAGTACTTC. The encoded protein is CASRVTSGGFQETQYF.